The present entry profiles one T cell receptor beta chain with its context. The antigen remains unidentified. The sample is drawn from a study of siplizumab effects on memory and regulatory T cells. Sequencing used immunoSEQ multiplex PCR; TCRdb keeps in-frame clones, though not all of them. The sample records tens of thousands of clones, roughly 95% being singletons. J gave up 6 bases and V 4 bases, and 9 bases lay outside the gene matches. Germline CDR1 reads SGHDN; CDR2 reads FVKESK. CDR3 length: 16 residues. Notes on the study in general: There appeared to be greater diversity in naive T cells than in memory cells, and naive T cells seemed major contributors to the alloresponse. Proliferating siplizumab-culture Tregs lacked confirmation of suppressive function.

The V gene is TRBV14, the J gene TRBJ2-3; 11 nucleotides align to TRBD2. This receptor was taken from a human donor in good health. The material sequenced was naive CD4+ T cells sorted from blood. The CDR3 coding sequence is TGTGCCAGCAGCCTTCTAGCGGGGGGCCGGACGGATACGCAGTATTTT. Residues: CASSLLAGGRTDTQYF.